The TCR beta chain described here comes from a study of T cell responses to AZD1222 COVID-19 vaccine. The data were produced by immunoSEQ multiplex PCR, yet TCRdb's version contains in-frame clones alone and is incomplete. The table has 65,000 to 100,000 clones, more than 75% seen once. The CDR3 covers 15 residues. The V gene's germline CDR1 is SGHNT and CDR2 YYREEE (reference sequence). Trimming removed 0 bases at V and 4 bases at J, with 11 bases between. Comments on this clone: Its antigen is currently unknown.

General study findings and limits: An increase in Spike-specific TCR breadth and depth was observed after two AZD1222 doses.

The sequenced sample was peripheral blood, obtained on day 0 of AZD1222 vaccination. This chain links TRBV5-4 with TRBJ2-1; D is perhaps TRBD2 (6 bases). The sequence derives from an adult in good health. Here the CDR3 DNA reads TGTGCCAGCAGCTTGGGACTAGGAGGGTACAATGAGCAGTTCTTC. Its protein product is CASSLGLGGYNEQFF.